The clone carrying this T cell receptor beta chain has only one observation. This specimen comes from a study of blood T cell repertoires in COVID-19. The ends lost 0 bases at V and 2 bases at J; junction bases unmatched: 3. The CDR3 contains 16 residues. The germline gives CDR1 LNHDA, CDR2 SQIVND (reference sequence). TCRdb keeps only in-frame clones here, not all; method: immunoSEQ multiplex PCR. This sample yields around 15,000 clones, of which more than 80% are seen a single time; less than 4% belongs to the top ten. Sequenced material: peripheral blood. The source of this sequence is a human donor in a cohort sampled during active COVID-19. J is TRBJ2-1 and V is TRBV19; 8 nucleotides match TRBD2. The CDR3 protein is CASSIDRGGPYNEQFF. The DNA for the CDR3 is TGTGCCAGTAGTATAGATCGGGGGGGCCCCTACAATGAGCAGTTCTTC.